This T cell receptor (beta chain) was captured in a study of blood T cell repertoires in COVID-19. Whole-study context: Both acute and convalescent COVID-19 samples were obtained from the United States, Italy and Spain. T cells, B-cell-depleted T cells, or PBMCs provided the cDNA or gDNA that served as material.

Original processing methods: Researchers report that nucleated cell counts were estimated from reference gene primer amplification. The method was immunoSEQ multiplex PCR; TCRdb's version includes in-frame clones alone and lacks a portion of them. That table gives V, J and clone size, and the DNA gave D and trimming. The profile shows about 54,000 clones, over 70% of them singletons. Germline V gene sequence: CDR1 KGHSH, CDR2 LQKENI. The CDR3 extends over 18 amino acids. Trimming stripped 1 base from V and 0 bases from J, with 13 bases between. The rearrangement uses TRBV18 and TRBJ2-6; a possible D gene is TRBD1 (5 bases). The sequencing input was peripheral blood. The source is a human donor in a cohort sampled during active COVID-19. CDR3 in DNA: TGTGCCAGCTCACCACTCCGCGGACAAGGCTCTGGGGCCAACGTCCTGACTTTC. As protein: CASSPLRGQGSGANVLTF.